This T cell receptor beta chain came from a study of radiotherapy plus CTLA-4 blockade in lung cancer. A remark on this clone: Its antigen is as yet unknown.

Germline-derived CDR1 and CDR2 are LNHDA and SQIVND (reference sequence). J lost 1 base, V lost 6 bases, and 16 bases had no gene match. The CDR3 has 18 residues. Findings of the study overall: Blood-borne expansion of tumor-derived TCR clones followed radiotherapy plus ipilimumab.

Sequencing was performed with immunoSEQ multiplex PCR; in TCRdb, only in-frame clones are kept and a portion is missing. The table shows under 95,000 clones, with 78% occurring only once. The TCR comes from a human donor with non-small cell lung cancer whose response to radiotherapy plus ipilimumab could not be evaluated. Some clones in this sample may be carry-over from other donors' samples. V is TRBV19 and J is TRBJ2-7; 9 nucleotides line up with TRBD1. Here the sequenced sample was peripheral blood, taken from a patient treated with radiotherapy plus ipilimumab. In DNA form, the CDR3 reads TGTGCCAGTAGCCCCGGACGAACCGGGACAGGGCCTTCCTACGAGCAGTACTTC. It specifies CASSPGRTGTGPSYEQYF. Complete variable domain (other parts from reference TRBV19 and TRBJ2-7): DGGITQSPKYLFRKEGQNVTLSCEQNLNHDAMYWYRQDPGQGLRLIYYSQIVNDFQKGDIAEGYSVSREKKESFPLTVTSAQKNPTAFYLCASSPGRTGTGPSYEQYFGPGTRLTVT.